This T cell receptor (beta chain) was identified in a study of CXCR3-negative and CXCR3-positive naive CD8 T cells. The CDR3 is made up of 12 amino acids. CDR1 MNHNY and CDR2 SVGAGI come from the germline V gene (reference sequence). UMI-labeled 5' RACE TRB cDNA libraries were prepared from the cells. TCRdb reprocessed the 5' RACE reads and reports one entry per CDR3 protein, with no DNA. Seen in this sample are about 24,000 distinct CDR3 sequences; the ten most common clones hold roughly 3.9%. The sequencing sample was made of naive CXCR3- CD8+ T cells from blood. Specified subset: CD45RO-CCR7+CD27+CD95- naive CD8+ T cells lacking CXCR3 (TNR3-). V gene TRBV6-6 combines with J gene TRBJ2-7; TCRdb designates TRBD2, a call that cannot be tested without DNA. The sequence was collected from a human donor in good health. Some clones in this sample may be carry-over from other donors' samples. This chain's CDR3 is CASSHLAGEQYF.